This T cell receptor beta chain was retrieved from a study of shared clonotypes between healthy human individuals. Assay: immunoSEQ multiplex PCR; the TCRdb copy retains only in-frame clones and omits some. The sample carries fewer than 650,000 clones, around 78% recorded once. V was pared by 2 bases and J by 0 bases, with 6 bases between. The CDR3 sequence is 13 residues long. Germline loops: CDR1 SQVTM, CDR2 ANQGSEA. The genes are TRBV29-1 and TRBJ2-3; maybe TRBD2 (6 bases). This receptor was identified in a woman in her thirties or forties in good health. Some clones in this sample may be carry-over from other donors' samples. Sequenced input: PBMCs. The CDR3: CSVELASTDTQYF. The CDR3, as DNA: TGCAGCGTTGAACTAGCGAGCACAGATACGCAGTATTTT.